This T cell receptor beta chain was observed in a study of early T cells in non-severe SARS-CoV-2 infection. Study-level information: Unsorted whole-blood RNA was sequenced in bulk, leaving chains unpaired. Study-wide results and caveats: Matching results from VDJdb favored anti-spike CD8 responses, leaving private and CD4 specificities undetected.

This clonotype was counted ten times or more. Its antigen is still unknown. Attached unique molecular identifiers marked individual cDNA molecules. MiXCR, run by TCRdb on the 5' RACE reads, gives a single entry per CDR3 protein. The sample holds 50,000 to 65,000 distinct CDR3 sequences, roughly 8.2% seen once. The CDR3 length is 16 residues. V trimming: 2 bases; J trimming: 4 bases; junction bases outside the gene matches: 9. Germline V CDR1 and CDR2: ENHRY, SYGVKD. The sequence came from an adult who was a healthcare worker with PCR-confirmed SARS-CoV-2 infection or an uninfected control (not recorded which). The V call is TRBV10-3, the J call TRBJ1-2; 8 nucleotides line up with TRBD1. Source: whole blood, taken at baseline. The DNA for the CDR3 is TGTGCCATCAGTGAGCCCGAAGGACAGGGCACCTATGGCTACACCTTC. Translating gives CAISEPEGQGTYGYTF.